The sample holds a few counts of the clone carrying this T cell receptor beta chain. Its antigen remains unknown. This table comes from immunoSEQ multiplex PCR, and its TCRdb copy is limited to in-frame clones, with some not included. The sample has about 100,000 clones, approximately 88% seen once. During the collection period, no donor immune events like infections were recorded. The CDR3 is 14 amino acids. The J segment lost 7 bases and the V segment lost 2 bases, leaving 5 bases of the junction unmatched. Germline V gene sequence: CDR1 SNHLY, CDR2 FYNNEI. This sample is drawn from a study of identifying expanded T cells in peripheral blood. Study-wide results and caveats: About 1.3 clones differed between technical replicates, versus 16.4 and 19 over time. Clone count variance between approximately two-week samples rose with total template count.

This clonotype was sampled from a person aged 18 to 70 in good health. The chain is built from TRBV2 and TRBJ1-1; 9 bases are a match to TRBD1. Sequencing was done on a sample of blood. The DNA of the CDR3 is TGTGCCAGCAGTGAACGGGACAGGGCCCGTGAAGCTTTCTTT. Translated, it gives CASSERDRAREAFF.